Following are 5 T cell receptor beta chains from one sample sequenced in a study of T cells in Graves' hyperthyroidism and ophthalmopathy. It was RNA transcripts that yielded the amplified TCR beta CDR3 regions. A first-round RT-PCR of the TCR CDR3 used the HTBI primer set. One entry per CDR3 protein, called by TCRdb with MiXCR from the multiplex PCR reads. The data show over 700,000 distinct CDR3 sequences, roughly a third seen once. Source material: blood. These receptors came from a woman aged 40-49 years with Graves' hyperthyroidism.

The chain employs TRBV4-3 and TRBJ2-7; the D is unclear. Deletions cut 2 bases from V and 9 bases from J, with 23 bases between. The CDR3 runs 16 residues. CDR1 LGHNA and CDR2 YSLEER come from the germline V gene. The CDR3 DNA is TGCGCCAGCAGCCAAACCCCCGACACCTTCTTCCTTCGGCAGTACTTC. This codes for CASSQTPDTFFLRQYF.

There are a few counts of this clonotype. The chain combines TRBV5-1 with TRBJ2-7; D ambiguous. Germline-derived CDR1 and CDR2 are SGHRS and YFSETQ. Trimming stripped 7 bases from V and 3 bases from J, with 17 bases between. This CDR3 spans 14 amino acids. The CDR3 DNA reads TGCGCCAGCTCCATTGATGGAAACCTCTACGAGCAGTACTTC. This sequence encodes CASSIDGNLYEQYF.

Ten or more counts support this clonotype. Its ends do not fully match the called genes, so a read error is possible. The V call is TRBV7-7, the J call TRBJ2-5; 10 bases are a match to TRBD2. Per germline, CDR1 SSHAT and CDR2 FNYEAQ (reference sequence). This CDR3 contains 18 residues. CDR3 nucleotides: TGTGCTAGCAGCTCCAAGGCTAGCGGGGGCCGGTACCAAGAGACCCAGTACTTC. Its translation is CASSSKASGGRYQETQYF.

This chain links TRBV6-5 with TRBJ1-1; D possibly corresponds to TRBD1 (5 bases). V was shortened by 8 bases and J by 1 base, with 20 bases between the two germline ends. CDR3 length: 16 residues. Germline CDR1 MNHEY, CDR2 SVGAGI. CDR3 region: CASGSTEGFGNTEAFF. The CDR3 DNA sequence: TGTGCCAGCGGATCGACAGAGGGGTTTGGGAACACTGAAGCTTTCTTT.

The sample holds many counts of this clonotype. This chain uses TRBV20-1 with TRBJ1-1; D gene uncertain. CDR3 length equals 11 residues. Germline V lookup: CDR1 DFQATT, CDR2 SNEGSKA (reference sequence). Trimming left V 1 base short and J 8 bases short, with 8 bases between. Here the CDR3 DNA reads TGCAGTGCTAGAGGCGTGAAGGAAGCTTTCTTT. Translated: CSARGVKEAFF.